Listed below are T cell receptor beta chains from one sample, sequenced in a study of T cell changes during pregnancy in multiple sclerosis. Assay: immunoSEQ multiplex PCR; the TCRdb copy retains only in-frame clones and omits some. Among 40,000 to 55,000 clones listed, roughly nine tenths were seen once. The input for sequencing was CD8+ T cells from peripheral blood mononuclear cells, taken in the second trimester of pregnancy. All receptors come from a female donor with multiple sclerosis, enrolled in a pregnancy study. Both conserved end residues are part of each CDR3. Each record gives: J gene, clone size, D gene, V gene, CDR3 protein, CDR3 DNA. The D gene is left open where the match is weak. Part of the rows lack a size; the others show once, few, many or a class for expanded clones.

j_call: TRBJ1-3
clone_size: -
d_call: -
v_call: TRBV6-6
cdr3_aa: CASSRQPDSGNTIYF
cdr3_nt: TGTGCCAGCAGCAGACAGCCCGACTCTGGAAACACCATATATTTT

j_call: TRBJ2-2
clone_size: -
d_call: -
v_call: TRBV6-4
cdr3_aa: CASSDSPRTGELFF
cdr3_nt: TGTGCCAGCAGTGACTCTCCGAGGACCGGGGAGCTGTTTTTT

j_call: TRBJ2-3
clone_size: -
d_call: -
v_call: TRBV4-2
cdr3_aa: CASSQAYAGPFTDTQYF
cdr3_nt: TGTGCCAGCAGCCAAGCCTATGCGGGCCCCTTCACAGATACGCAGTATTTT

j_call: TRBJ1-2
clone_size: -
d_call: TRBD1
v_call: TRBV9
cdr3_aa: CASSTQTRDSYGYTF
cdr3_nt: TGTGCCAGCAGCACACAAACCCGGGACAGCTATGGCTACACCTTC

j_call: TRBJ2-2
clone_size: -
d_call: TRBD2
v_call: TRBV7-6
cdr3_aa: CASSSLAGGLAGELFF
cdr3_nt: TGTGCCAGCAGCTCCCTAGCGGGGGGGTTGGCCGGGGAGCTGTTTTTT

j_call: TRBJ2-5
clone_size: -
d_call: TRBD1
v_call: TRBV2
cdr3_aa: CASSPGTGEETQYF
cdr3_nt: TGTGCCAGCAGTCCCGGGACAGGGGAAGAGACCCAGTACTTC

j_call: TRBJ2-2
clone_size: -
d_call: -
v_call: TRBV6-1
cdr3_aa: CASSERGGQNKLFF
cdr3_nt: TGTGCCAGCAGTGAAAGAGGAGGACAGAATAAGCTGTTTTTT

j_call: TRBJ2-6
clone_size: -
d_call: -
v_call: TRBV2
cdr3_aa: CASRQGVSSGANVLTF
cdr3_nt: TGTGCCAGCAGACAGGGAGTTAGCTCTGGGGCCAACGTCCTGACTTTC

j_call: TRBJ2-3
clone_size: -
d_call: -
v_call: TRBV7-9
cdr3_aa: CASRPRDLRTDTQYF
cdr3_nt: TGTGCCAGCAGACCGCGGGACCTCCGGACAGATACGCAGTATTTT

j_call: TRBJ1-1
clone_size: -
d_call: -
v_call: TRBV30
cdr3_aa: CAWSVEGWTEAFF
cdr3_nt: TGTGCCTGGAGTGTAGAGGGTTGGACTGAAGCTTTCTTT

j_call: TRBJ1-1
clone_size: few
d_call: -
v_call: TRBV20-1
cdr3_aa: CSARWGAEAFF
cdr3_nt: TGCAGTGCTAGATGGGGGGCTGAAGCTTTCTTT

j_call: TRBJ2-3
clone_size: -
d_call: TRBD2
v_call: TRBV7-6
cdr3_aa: CASSLSSGGGTDTQYF
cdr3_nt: TGTGCCAGCAGCTTAAGCTCGGGGGGTGGGACAGATACGCAGTATTTT

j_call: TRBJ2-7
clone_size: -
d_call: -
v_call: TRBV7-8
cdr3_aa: CASSLVHPDSYEQYF
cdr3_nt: TGTGCCAGCAGTCTAGTACACCCCGACTCCTACGAGCAGTACTTC

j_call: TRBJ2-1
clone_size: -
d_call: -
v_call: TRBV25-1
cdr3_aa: CASSEFFSTDSYNEQFF
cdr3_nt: TGTGCCAGCAGTGAATTTTTTTCGACTGACTCCTACAATGAGCAGTTCTTC

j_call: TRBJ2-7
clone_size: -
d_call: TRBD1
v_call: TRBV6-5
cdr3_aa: CASSYSTTGDEQYF
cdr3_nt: TGTGCCAGCAGTTACTCGACGACAGGGGACGAGCAGTACTTC

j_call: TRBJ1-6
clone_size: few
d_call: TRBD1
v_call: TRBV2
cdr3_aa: CATQYRDRVNSPLHF
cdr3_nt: TGTGCCACCCAATACCGGGACAGGGTCAATTCACCCCTCCACTTT

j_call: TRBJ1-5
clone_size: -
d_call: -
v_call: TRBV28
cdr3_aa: CASSLLGLEGKGTQPQHF
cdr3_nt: TGTGCCAGCAGTTTATTAGGCTTGGAGGGGAAGGGGACTCAGCCCCAGCATTTT

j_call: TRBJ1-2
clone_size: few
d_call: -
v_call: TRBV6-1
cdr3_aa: CASSDRRDYTF
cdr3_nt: TGTGCCAGCAGTGACAGGCGAGACTACACCTTC

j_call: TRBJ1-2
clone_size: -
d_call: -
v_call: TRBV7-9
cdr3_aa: CASSLASTNYGYTF
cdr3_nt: TGTGCCAGCAGCTTAGCGTCTACTAACTATGGCTACACCTTC

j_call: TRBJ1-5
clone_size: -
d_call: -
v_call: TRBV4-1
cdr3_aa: CASSQDGEENQPQHF
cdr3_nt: TGCGCCAGCAGCCAAGATGGGGAGGAGAATCAGCCCCAGCATTTT

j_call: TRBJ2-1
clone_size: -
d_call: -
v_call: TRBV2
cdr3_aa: CATPGLYNEQFF
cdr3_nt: TGTGCCACCCCGGGACTTTACAATGAGCAGTTCTTC

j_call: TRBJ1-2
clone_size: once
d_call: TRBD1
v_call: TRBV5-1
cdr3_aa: CASSYQGAERSYTF
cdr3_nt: TGCGCCAGCAGCTATCAGGGGGCGGAGAGGAGCTACACCTTC

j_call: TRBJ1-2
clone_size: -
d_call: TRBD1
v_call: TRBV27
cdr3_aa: CASSLSEHGQGYGYTF
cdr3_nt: TGTGCCAGCAGTTTATCCGAGCACGGACAGGGCTATGGCTACACCTTC

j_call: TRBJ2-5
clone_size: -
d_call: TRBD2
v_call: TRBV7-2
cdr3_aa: CASSILAGRDQETQYF
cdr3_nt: TGTGCCAGCAGCATCCTAGCGGGGAGGGACCAAGAGACCCAGTACTTC

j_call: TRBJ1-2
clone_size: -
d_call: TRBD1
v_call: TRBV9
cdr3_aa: CASSLWDRGSNYGYTF
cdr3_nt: TGTGCCAGCAGCCTTTGGGACAGGGGTAGTAACTATGGCTACACCTTC

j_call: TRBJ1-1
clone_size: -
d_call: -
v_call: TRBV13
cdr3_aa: CASSLGPGWTEAFF
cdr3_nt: TGTGCCAGCAGCTTAGGCCCGGGGTGGACTGAAGCTTTCTTT

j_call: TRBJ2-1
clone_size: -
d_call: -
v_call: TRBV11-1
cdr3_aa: CASSFFAAPNEQFF
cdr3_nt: TGTGCCAGCAGCTTTTTTGCGGCCCCCAATGAGCAGTTCTTC

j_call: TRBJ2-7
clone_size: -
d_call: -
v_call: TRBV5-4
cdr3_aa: CASSLGMTYEQYF
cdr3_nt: TGTGCCAGCAGCCTCGGGATGACCTACGAGCAGTACTTC

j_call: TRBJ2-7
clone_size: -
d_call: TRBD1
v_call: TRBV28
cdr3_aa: CASSSLDRGALTYEQYF
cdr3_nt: TGTGCCAGCAGTTCGCTGGACAGGGGAGCCCTAACCTACGAGCAGTACTTC

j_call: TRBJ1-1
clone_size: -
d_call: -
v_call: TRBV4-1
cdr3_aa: CASSQVIGGEAFF
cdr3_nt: TGCGCCAGCAGCCAAGTGATAGGAGGTGAAGCTTTCTTT

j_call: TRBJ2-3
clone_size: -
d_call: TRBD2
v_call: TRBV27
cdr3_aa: CASSLLLAGGTDTQYF
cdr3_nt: TGTGCCAGCAGTTTATTGCTAGCGGGAGGCACAGATACGCAGTATTTT

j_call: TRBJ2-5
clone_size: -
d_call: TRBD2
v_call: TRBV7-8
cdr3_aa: CASRVTSGGDQETQYF
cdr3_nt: TGTGCCAGCAGAGTCACTAGCGGGGGGGACCAAGAGACCCAGTACTTC

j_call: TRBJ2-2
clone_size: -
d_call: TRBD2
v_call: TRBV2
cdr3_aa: CASKSGGAGELFF
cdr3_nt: TGTGCCAGCAAAAGCGGGGGGGCCGGGGAGCTGTTTTTT

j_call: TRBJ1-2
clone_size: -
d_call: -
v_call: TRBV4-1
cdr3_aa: CASSRGLSDGGYTF
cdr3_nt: TGCGCCAGCAGCCGAGGGCTCAGTGACGGCGGCTACACCTTC

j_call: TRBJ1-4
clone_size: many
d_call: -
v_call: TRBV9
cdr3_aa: CASSAEGTPTNEKLFF
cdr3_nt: TGTGCCAGCAGCGCCGAGGGGACTCCAACTAATGAAAAACTGTTTTTT

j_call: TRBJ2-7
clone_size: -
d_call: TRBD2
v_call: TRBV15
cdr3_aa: CATSGGSIYEQYF
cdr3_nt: TGTGCCACCAGCGGCGGGAGTATCTACGAGCAGTACTTC

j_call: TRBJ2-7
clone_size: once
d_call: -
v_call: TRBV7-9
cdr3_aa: CASSFIADEQYF
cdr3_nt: TGTGCCAGCAGCTTCATAGCGGACGAGCAGTACTTC

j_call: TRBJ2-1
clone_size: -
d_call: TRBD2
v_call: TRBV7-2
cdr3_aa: CASSLASGALNEQFF
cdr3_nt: TGTGCCAGCAGCTTAGCTAGCGGGGCTCTCAATGAGCAGTTCTTC

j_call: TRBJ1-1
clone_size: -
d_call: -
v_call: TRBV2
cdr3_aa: CASPRGANTEAFF
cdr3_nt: TGTGCCAGCCCCAGGGGAGCGAACACTGAAGCTTTCTTT

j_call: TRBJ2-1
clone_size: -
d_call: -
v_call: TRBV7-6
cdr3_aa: CASSPRLVYEQFF
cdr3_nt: TGTGCCAGCAGCCCCCGACTAGTCTATGAGCAGTTCTTC

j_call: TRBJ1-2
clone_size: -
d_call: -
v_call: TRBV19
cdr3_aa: CASSIQPGYGYTF
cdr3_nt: TGTGCCAGTAGTATACAGCCAGGCTATGGCTACACCTTC

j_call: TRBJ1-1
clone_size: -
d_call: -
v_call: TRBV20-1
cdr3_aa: CSATNTEAFF
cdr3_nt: TGCAGTGCCACTAACACTGAAGCTTTCTTT

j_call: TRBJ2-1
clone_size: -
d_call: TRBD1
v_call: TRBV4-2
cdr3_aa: CASSQGTGGLKIF
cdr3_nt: TGTGCCAGCAGCCAAGGGACAGGGGGCCTCAAAATCTTC

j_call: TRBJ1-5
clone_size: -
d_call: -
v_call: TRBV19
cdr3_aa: CASSMDDSSYQPQHF
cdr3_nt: TGTGCCAGTAGTATGGATGACAGTAGTTATCAGCCCCAGCATTTT

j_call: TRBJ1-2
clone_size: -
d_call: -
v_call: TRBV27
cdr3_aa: CASSFGGSADGYTF
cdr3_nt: TGTGCCAGCAGTTTTGGAGGATCGGCGGATGGCTACACCTTC

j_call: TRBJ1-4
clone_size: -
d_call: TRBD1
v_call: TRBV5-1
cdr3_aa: CASSLLGTADEKLFF
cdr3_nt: TGCGCCAGCAGCCTATTAGGGACAGCCGATGAAAAACTGTTTTTT

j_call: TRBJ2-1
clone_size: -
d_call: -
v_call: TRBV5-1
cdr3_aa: CASSLVLVSSGAPNEQFF
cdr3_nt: TGCGCCAGCAGCTTGGTCCTGGTATCGTCAGGGGCTCCAAATGAGCAGTTCTTC

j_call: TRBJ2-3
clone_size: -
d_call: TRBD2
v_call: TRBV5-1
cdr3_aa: CASSLVPPGTITDTQYF
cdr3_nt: TGCGCCAGCAGCTTGGTTCCCCCCGGGACTATCACAGATACGCAGTATTTT

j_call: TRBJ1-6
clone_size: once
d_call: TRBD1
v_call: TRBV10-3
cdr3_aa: CAIRGDRGNSPLHF
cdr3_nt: TGTGCCATCAGGGGGGACAGGGGTAATTCACCCCTCCACTTT

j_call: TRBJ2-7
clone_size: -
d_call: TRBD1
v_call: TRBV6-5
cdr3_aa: CASSYSVGQGVYEQYF
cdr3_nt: TGTGCCAGCAGTTACTCAGTGGGACAGGGTGTCTACGAGCAGTACTTC

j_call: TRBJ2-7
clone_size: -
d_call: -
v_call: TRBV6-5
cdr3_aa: CASSYSSGQYEQYF
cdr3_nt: TGTGCCAGCAGTTACAGCTCGGGACAATACGAGCAGTACTTC

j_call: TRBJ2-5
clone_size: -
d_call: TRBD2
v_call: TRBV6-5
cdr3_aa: CASSYGGEQETQYF
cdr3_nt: TGTGCCAGCAGTTACGGGGGGGAGCAAGAGACCCAGTACTTC

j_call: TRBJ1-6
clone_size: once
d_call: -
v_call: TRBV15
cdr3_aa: CATSRAGNSPLHF
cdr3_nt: TGTGCCACCAGCAGAGCGGGGAATTCACCCCTCCACTTT

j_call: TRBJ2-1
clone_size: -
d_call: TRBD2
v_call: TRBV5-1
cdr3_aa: CASSLYWTGGGGNEQFF
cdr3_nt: TGCGCCAGCAGCTTGTATTGGACGGGAGGCGGGGGCAATGAGCAGTTCTTC

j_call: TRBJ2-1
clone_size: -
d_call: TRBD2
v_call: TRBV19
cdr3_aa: CASSMVGGPNEQFF
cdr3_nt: TGTGCCAGTAGTATGGTGGGAGGGCCGAATGAGCAGTTCTTC

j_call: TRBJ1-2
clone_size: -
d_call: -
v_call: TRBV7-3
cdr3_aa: CASSFEGGGYTF
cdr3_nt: TGTGCCAGCAGCTTCGAGGGGGGGGGCTACACCTTC

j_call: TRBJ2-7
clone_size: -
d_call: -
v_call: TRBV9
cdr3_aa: CASSPAGTGHYEQYF
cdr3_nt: TGTGCCAGCAGCCCGGCCGGGACGGGACACTACGAGCAGTACTTC

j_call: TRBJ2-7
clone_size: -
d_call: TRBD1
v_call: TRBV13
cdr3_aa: CASSFWSSRGGGYEQYF
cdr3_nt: TGTGCCAGCAGCTTCTGGAGCTCCCGAGGGGGCGGGTACGAGCAGTACTTC